The rows below give T cell receptor beta chains drawn from one sample of a study of blood T cell repertoires in COVID-19. Generated by immunoSEQ multiplex PCR, the TCRdb table keeps only in-frame clones and is missing some. This table has about 140,000 clones, around 87% appearing once. The sample taken for sequencing was peripheral blood. The receptors stem from a human donor in a cohort sampled during active COVID-19. CDR3s include the opening cysteine and the closing phenylalanine or tryptophan. A D gene is named only where the DNA matches it firmly. Part of the rows lack a size; the others show once, few, many or a class for expanded clones.

CDR3nt: TGTGCCAGCAGTTACTCGGGCGGGGAAAAGGGGCAGTACTTC; CDR3aa: CASSYSGGEKGQYF; d_gene: -; j_gene: TRBJ2-7; v_gene: TRBV6-6; abundance: -
CDR3nt: TGTGCCAGTAGTATAGCGCAGGGGGCCTCTGGGGCCAACGTCCTGACTTTC; CDR3aa: CASSIAQGASGANVLTF; d_gene: TRBD1; j_gene: TRBJ2-6; v_gene: TRBV19; abundance: many
CDR3nt: TGTGCCAGCAGCTCGGGACAGGGAAGGTCCTACGAGCAGTACTTC; CDR3aa: CASSSGQGRSYEQYF; d_gene: TRBD1; j_gene: TRBJ2-7; v_gene: TRBV6-5; abundance: -
CDR3nt: TGTGCCAGCAGCCAGGGGAGGACTAGCGGGGGGGCCTCAGATACGCAGTATTTT; CDR3aa: CASSQGRTSGGASDTQYF; d_gene: TRBD2; j_gene: TRBJ2-3; v_gene: TRBV4-2; abundance: once
CDR3nt: TGCAGCGTTGTTCTCGCTGGAGTATACAATGAGCAGTTCTTC; CDR3aa: CSVVLAGVYNEQFF; d_gene: -; j_gene: TRBJ2-1; v_gene: TRBV29-1; abundance: -
CDR3nt: TGTGCCAGCAGCACCGGACTAGCGGGAGGGCCTTCAGAGACCCAGTACTTC; CDR3aa: CASSTGLAGGPSETQYF; d_gene: TRBD2; j_gene: TRBJ2-5; v_gene: TRBV5-4; abundance: -
CDR3nt: TGTGCCATCAGTGAACACGGAGGGACAGGGGGGCTTCATTTT; CDR3aa: CAISEHGGTGGLHF; d_gene: TRBD1; j_gene: TRBJ1-5; v_gene: TRBV10-3; abundance: -
CDR3nt: TGTGCCAGCAGTACAGGGTTAGGTGGTGAAAAACTGTTTTTT; CDR3aa: CASSTGLGGEKLFF; d_gene: -; j_gene: TRBJ1-4; v_gene: TRBV28; abundance: few
CDR3nt: TGTGCCAGCAGTAACAGCTTACAAGAGACCCAGTACTTC; CDR3aa: CASSNSLQETQYF; d_gene: -; j_gene: TRBJ2-5; v_gene: TRBV28; abundance: -
CDR3nt: TGCGCCAGCCGATCAGAACTAGCGGGGGGCGGGGAGCTGTTTTTT; CDR3aa: CASRSELAGGGELFF; d_gene: TRBD2; j_gene: TRBJ2-2; v_gene: TRBV5-1; abundance: -
CDR3nt: TGTGCCAGCAGCCACAGGGGGGGGTATGAGCAGTTCTTC; CDR3aa: CASSHRGGYEQFF; d_gene: -; j_gene: TRBJ2-1; v_gene: TRBV6-5; abundance: -
CDR3nt: TGCGCCAGCAGCCGCGCCGGGACAGGGGGCTCAGGGGCGAGAGAGCAGTACTTC; CDR3aa: CASSRAGTGGSGAREQYF; d_gene: TRBD1; j_gene: TRBJ2-7; v_gene: TRBV5-1; abundance: -
CDR3nt: TGTGCCAGCAGCCAACAGGGAAACACTGAAGCTTTCTTT; CDR3aa: CASSQQGNTEAFF; d_gene: -; j_gene: TRBJ1-1; v_gene: TRBV7-9; abundance: -
CDR3nt: TGTGCCAGTAGCTCAACCGGCCCCGGGGGGCAGCCCCAGCATTTT; CDR3aa: CASSSTGPGGQPQHF; d_gene: -; j_gene: TRBJ1-5; v_gene: TRBV19; abundance: few
CDR3nt: TGTGCCAGCAGCTTGTGGGGACAGGGCCGGACCGGGGAGCTGTTTTTT; CDR3aa: CASSLWGQGRTGELFF; d_gene: TRBD1; j_gene: TRBJ2-2; v_gene: TRBV5-4; abundance: few
CDR3nt: TGTGCCAGTAAAGGACAGGGGATGGCTAATGAAAAACTGTTTTTT; CDR3aa: CASKGQGMANEKLFF; d_gene: TRBD1; j_gene: TRBJ1-4; v_gene: TRBV19; abundance: -
CDR3nt: TGTGCCAGCAGTTATACTAGCGGGGGCACCGGGGAGCTGTTTTTT; CDR3aa: CASSYTSGGTGELFF; d_gene: TRBD2; j_gene: TRBJ2-2; v_gene: TRBV6-2/TRBV6-3; abundance: -
CDR3nt: TGTGCCAGCAGCCAACAGGGTCATAGCAATCAGCCCCAGCATTTT; CDR3aa: CASSQQGHSNQPQHF; d_gene: -; j_gene: TRBJ1-5; v_gene: TRBV7-2; abundance: -
CDR3nt: TGTGCCAGCAGCTTAGCTCGGTACCCAGGGGCGGCGAACACCGGGGAGCTGTTTTTT; CDR3aa: CASSLARYPGAANTGELFF; d_gene: -; j_gene: TRBJ2-2; v_gene: TRBV7-6; abundance: once
CDR3nt: TGTGCCAGCAGTTCCAGGGGTTATAGCAATCAGCCCCAGCATTTT; CDR3aa: CASSSRGYSNQPQHF; d_gene: -; j_gene: TRBJ1-5; v_gene: TRBV28; abundance: -
CDR3nt: TGTGCCAGCAGCCGGACAGAGAACACCGGGGAGCTGTTTTTT; CDR3aa: CASSRTENTGELFF; d_gene: -; j_gene: TRBJ2-2; v_gene: TRBV7-9; abundance: -
CDR3nt: TGTGCCAGCAGTGAAGCGAGGCAGCGGATCTCCTACGAGCAGTACTTC; CDR3aa: CASSEARQRISYEQYF; d_gene: -; j_gene: TRBJ2-7; v_gene: TRBV2; abundance: -
CDR3nt: TGTGCCAGCAGCCAAGATAGTGGGACAGGCGGTGGCTACACCTTC; CDR3aa: CASSQDSGTGGGYTF; d_gene: TRBD1; j_gene: TRBJ1-2; v_gene: TRBV3-1/TRBV3-2; abundance: few
CDR3nt: TGTGCCAGCAGTCCTACAGGGTTCATCTATGGCTACACCTTC; CDR3aa: CASSPTGFIYGYTF; d_gene: -; j_gene: TRBJ1-2; v_gene: TRBV6-6; abundance: -
CDR3nt: TGTGCCAGCAGTTTAAGTGCGGGAGGTAATACCGAGCAGTACTTC; CDR3aa: CASSLSAGGNTEQYF; d_gene: TRBD2; j_gene: TRBJ2-7; v_gene: TRBV27; abundance: -
CDR3nt: TGTGCCAGCAGCTTGGAGGAGGGGCGCACTGAAGCTTTCTTT; CDR3aa: CASSLEEGRTEAFF; d_gene: -; j_gene: TRBJ1-1; v_gene: TRBV5-6; abundance: -
CDR3nt: TGTGCCCTGAGGGACAGAGACTCTGGGGCCAACGTCCTGACTTTC; CDR3aa: CALRDRDSGANVLTF; d_gene: TRBD1; j_gene: TRBJ2-6; v_gene: TRBV30; abundance: once
CDR3nt: TGTGCCAGCAGCTTAGCAGCGGGGCCTAGGCCCGATACGCAGTATTTT; CDR3aa: CASSLAAGPRPDTQYF; d_gene: TRBD2; j_gene: TRBJ2-3; v_gene: TRBV7-8; abundance: -
CDR3nt: TGTGCCAGCAGCTTACGGGACAGGAACACTGAAGCTTTCTTT; CDR3aa: CASSLRDRNTEAFF; d_gene: TRBD1; j_gene: TRBJ1-1; v_gene: TRBV9; abundance: many
CDR3nt: TGTGCCAGTAGCTCCTCGACAAACACAGATACGCAGTATTTT; CDR3aa: CASSSSTNTDTQYF; d_gene: -; j_gene: TRBJ2-3; v_gene: TRBV19; abundance: -
CDR3nt: TGTGCCACCAGCGGAGCAGGAATCGGGACAGCTAGCAATCAGCCCCAGCATTTT; CDR3aa: CATSGAGIGTASNQPQHF; d_gene: TRBD1; j_gene: TRBJ1-5; v_gene: TRBV15; abundance: -
CDR3nt: TGCGCCAGCAGTGACCCAGGGAAAGACGAGCAGTACTTC; CDR3aa: CASSDPGKDEQYF; d_gene: -; j_gene: TRBJ2-7; v_gene: TRBV10-1; abundance: -